This T cell receptor beta chain was sequenced for a study of blood T cell repertoires in COVID-19. Measured with immunoSEQ multiplex PCR; TCRdb has only the in-frame clones, and not every one. Counted here are nearly 85,000 clones, 65% to 85% occurring once; the ten biggest clones make up 15% to 20%. V was clipped by 2 bases and J by 4 bases, with 6 bases between them. This CDR3 has 12 amino acids. The germline V gene has CDR1 GTSNPN and CDR2 SVGIG (reference sequence). This receptor was identified in a woman aged 60-70 years with acute or convalescent COVID-19. The sample was peripheral blood. The rearrangement links TRBV30 to TRBJ1-3; D remains ambiguous. The CDR3 DNA follows: TGTGCCTGGAGTCCCTCCGGAAACACCATATATTTT. Translated: CAWSPSGNTIYF.